Listed here are 30 T cell receptor beta chains from one sample, sequenced in a study of cytomegalovirus exposure and HLA in healthy donors (dated by TCRdb to between 2016 and 2019). To prepare the library, the immunoSEQ multiplex PCR assay was applied. In its TCRdb copy, this immuneACCESS table keeps in-frame sequences only and misses some clones. Where compared with another copy, unresolved V genes explain less than half of these, and the others have no known cause. This sample gives about 160,000 clones in total; roughly 90% of them show up just once. The top ten clonotypes cover 10% of the sample. What was sequenced was PBMCs. Receptor source: a young woman in good health and CMV-seropositive.

The chain employs TRBV5-4 and TRBJ2-7; TRBD2 is a possible D gene (5 bases). The V gene lost 3 bases and the J gene lost 2 bases, with 12 bases spanning the gap. The CDR3 has 14 amino acids. CDR1 is SGHNT, CDR2 YYREEE, per germline (reference sequence). CDR3 sequence reads: CASSSRDSTYEQYF. CDR3 in DNA: TGTGCCAGCAGCTCCCGGGATTCTACCTACGAGCAGTACTTC.

This chain joins TRBV6-4 and TRBJ2-2; D might be TRBD1 (6 bases). This CDR3 is built from 15 residues. Trimming took 4 bases from V and 2 from J, leaving 11 bases between them. Germline V gene data show CDR1 as MRHNA and CDR2 as SNTAGT. The CDR3 bases are TGTGCCAGCAGTGCAAAACAGGGAAACACCGGGGAGCTGTTTTTT. Translating it yields CASSAKQGNTGELFF.

This chain links TRBV30 with TRBJ2-7; 7 nucleotides align to TRBD2. CDR3 length: 15 amino acids. Germline loops: CDR1 GTSNPN, CDR2 SVGIG (reference sequence). Trimming took 1 base from V and 7 from J; bases not matched to a gene: 13. CDR3 sequence reads: CAWSAIVGSGGEQYF. The CDR3 nucleotides read TGTGCCTGGAGTGCTATAGTAGGGTCCGGGGGGGAGCAGTACTTC.

The chain employs TRBV21-1 and TRBJ2-2; the listed D gene, TRBD1, was not tested against the DNA. TRBV21-1 is reported as a pseudogene. The CDR3 length is 20 residues. The CDR3 region is CASSKARDGQGRRDTGELFF. DNA of the CDR3: TGTGCCAGCAGCAAAGCAAGGGACGGACAGGGGAGACGGGACACCGGGGAGCTGTTTTTT.

CDR3 sequence: CASSLVTANQPQHF. CDR3 DNA: TGTGCCAGCAGCTTAGTGACAGCGAATCAGCCCCAGCATTTT. The chain uses TRBV7-2 and TRBJ1-5, with a tentative D call TRBD1 (5 bases). Trimming removed 1 base at V and 4 bases at J, with 8 bases between. The germline V gene has CDR1 SGHTA and CDR2 FQGNSA. CDR3 length: 14 residues.

V and J are TRBV7-3 and TRBJ2-1; 9 positions match TRBD2. Per germline, CDR1 SGHTA and CDR2 FQGTGA. CDR3 size: 15 residues. The ends lost 6 bases at V and 0 bases at J; junction bases unmatched: 3. CDR3 coding DNA: TGTGCCAGCAGTCCTAGCGGGACCTCCTACAATGAGCAGTTCTTC. This codes for CASSPSGTSYNEQFF.

The DNA of the CDR3 is TGTGCCTGGAGTAGGGGCCCCAACACCGGGGAGCTGTTTTTT. Its protein is CAWSRGPNTGELFF. This rearrangement joins TRBV30 to TRBJ2-2; TRBD1 is a possible D gene (5 bases). Germline V gene lookup returns CDR1 GTSNPN and CDR2 SVGIG (reference sequence). Trimming shortened V by 2 bases and J by 2 bases, and 9 bases separated the two germline ends. This CDR3 region has 14 residues.

This sequence joins TRBV5-1 and TRBJ2-1, with TRBD1 identical over 8 bases. J lost 4 bases, V lost 2 bases, and 2 bases had no gene match. The CDR3 runs to 14 residues. The V gene's germline CDR1 is SGHRS and CDR2 YFSETQ. The CDR3 DNA follows: TGCGCCAGCAGCTTAGGGACAGGTTACAATGAGCAGTTCTTC. This codes for CASSLGTGYNEQFF.

This clone was seen a single time. The rearrangement joins TRBV5-4 to TRBJ2-7; D ambiguous. CDR3 length equals 15 residues. V was shortened by 4 bases and J by 4 bases, with 18 bases between the two germline ends. In germline, CDR1 is SGHNT, CDR2 YYREEE (reference sequence). This CDR3 is CASSHLATLEYEQYF. Here the CDR3 DNA reads TGTGCCAGCAGCCATTTGGCTACTCTAGAATACGAGCAGTACTTC. The complete variable domain, with remaining parts taken from reference TRBV5-4 and TRBJ2-7, reads ETGVTQSPTHLIKTRGQQVTLRCSSQSGHNTVSWYQQALGQGPQFIFQYYREEENGRGNFPPRFSGLQFPNYSSELNVNALELDDSALYLCASSHLATLEYEQYFGPGTRLTVT.

This chain joins TRBV29-1 and TRBJ2-3; TRBD2 might be the D (5 bases). V dropped 4 bases and J dropped 0 bases, with 8 bases sitting between them. The germline V gene encodes CDR1 SQVTM and CDR2 ANQGSEA. The CDR3 is made up of 13 amino acids. CDR3 in amino acids: CSVGEGSTDTQYF. CDR3 nucleotides: TGCAGCGTTGGCGAGGGTAGCACAGATACGCAGTATTTT.

The CDR3 bases are TGTGCCTGGAGTGTACGAGGGGGCACTGAAGCTTTCTTT. Translated, it gives CAWSVRGGTEAFF. The chain links TRBV30 to TRBJ1-1; TRBD1 might be the D (6 bases). The CDR3 sequence is 13 residues long. Germline V gene lookup returns CDR1 GTSNPN and CDR2 SVGIG (reference sequence). V gave up 0 bases and J gave up 4 bases, with 9 bases separating them.

The chain is built from TRBV6-4 and TRBJ1-3; 8 bases are shared with TRBD1. The CDR3 has 15 residues. V shed 3 bases, J shed 2 bases, and the junction held 3 bases outside the gene matches. Per germline, CDR1 MRHNA and CDR2 SNTAGT. CDR3 bases: TGTGCCAGCAGTGAAAAGACAGGGGCTGGAAACACCATATATTTT. Translated: CASSEKTGAGNTIYF.

The rearrangement uses TRBV11-2 and TRBJ1-2; possible D gene TRBD1, 5 bases. The CDR3 loop spans 18 amino acids. Germline V CDR1 and CDR2: SGHAT, FQNNGV. V dropped 4 bases and J dropped 1 base, with 22 bases sitting between them. The CDR3 DNA is TGTGCCAGCAGCTCCACGACAGAGCCGTATACTGTTAACTATGGCTACACCTTC. This sequence encodes CASSSTTEPYTVNYGYTF.

The genes are TRBV7-9 and TRBJ2-7; 7 nucleotides match TRBD1. Per the germline V gene, CDR1 is SEHNR and CDR2 is FQNEAQ (reference sequence). The V segment lost 5 bases and the J segment 5 bases; nucleotides outside the gene matches: 12. The CDR3 is made up of 15 amino acids. The CDR3 loop is CASSAGLGQRDEQYF. Written as DNA, the CDR3 is TGTGCCAGCAGCGCCGGCCTGGGACAGCGAGACGAGCAGTACTTC.

The chain has TRBV30 and TRBJ2-7; D may be TRBD1 (5 bases). The germline gives CDR1 GTSNPN, CDR2 SVGIG (reference sequence). The CDR3 sequence is 14 residues long. V lost 0 bases, J lost 8 bases, and 17 bases lay in between. CDR3 bases: TGTGCCTGGAGTGTACACCCCGCCCCAGGGAAGCAGTACTTC. It is translated as CAWSVHPAPGKQYF.

V and J are TRBV5-6 and TRBJ2-2, with 7 positions matching TRBD1. Trimming cost V 4 bases and J 4 bases; bases outside gene matches: 7. Germline V lookup: CDR1 SGHDT, CDR2 YYEEEE. The CDR3 contains 15 residues. DNA of the CDR3: TGTGCCAGCAGCCTCCGGGACAGCGCCACCGGGGAGCTGTTTTTT. Its protein is CASSLRDSATGELFF.

The chain links TRBV27 to TRBJ2-5; D is possibly TRBD1 (6 bases). The length of the CDR3 is 15 residues. Trimming removed 2 bases at V and 3 bases at J, with 13 bases between. From germline, CDR1 is MNHEY and CDR2 SMNVEV (reference sequence). CDR3 DNA: TGTGCCAGCAGTTTAGGGGGCGTTCTTGAAGAGACCCAGTACTTC. Amino acids: CASSLGGVLEETQYF.

The chain employs TRBV9 and TRBJ2-7, with 11 bases identical to TRBD2. CDR1 and CDR2 from the germline V gene are SGDLS and YYNGEE. This CDR3 comprises 17 residues. V gave up 5 bases and J gave up 2 bases; unmatched junction bases: 12. CDR3 DNA: TGTGCCAGCAGTTTCCGGACTAGCGGGCGGACTACCTACGAGCAGTACTTC. It translates to CASSFRTSGRTTYEQYF.

The chain recombines TRBV13 with TRBJ1-2; TRBD1 might be the D (6 bases). Germline V lookup: CDR1 PRHDT, CDR2 FYEKMQ (reference sequence). The CDR3 sequence is 11 residues long. V lost 8 bases, J lost 8 bases, and 12 bases lay in between. The CDR3 DNA is TGTGCCAGCCGACAGGCTTTCGGCTACACCTTC. As protein: CASRQAFGYTF.

V is TRBV2 and J is TRBJ1-2, with a possible D match to TRBD1 (5 bases). Germline values: CDR1 SNHLY, CDR2 FYNNEI. The CDR3 length is 13 residues. V was pared by 6 bases and J by 8 bases, with 16 bases between. CDR3 DNA: TGTGCCAGCAGGTGGACCTCCCAGGGAGGCTACACCTTC. Its protein is CASRWTSQGGYTF. Full variable domain (outside the CDR3, taken from reference TRBV2 and TRBJ1-2): EPEVTQTPSHQVTQMGQEVILRCVPISNHLYFYWYRQILGQKVEFLVSFYNNEISEKSEIFDDQFSVERPDGSNFTLKIRSTKLEDSAMYFCASRWTSQGGYTFGSGTRLTVV.

This chain links TRBV27 with TRBJ2-7, with TRBD1 matching over 7 bases. Germline CDR1 MNHEY, CDR2 SMNVEV (reference sequence). With V trimmed by 5 bases and J by 3 bases, 7 bases remained unmatched. The CDR3 is made up of 14 amino acids. The DNA for the CDR3 is TGTGCCAGCAGTACAGGGGACATGTTCTACGAGCAGTACTTC. Translation: CASSTGDMFYEQYF.

J is TRBJ2-7 and V is TRBV13; no clear D. V lost 7 bases to trimming and J lost 0 bases, with 7 bases between them. Germline V gene data show CDR1 as PRHDT and CDR2 as FYEKMQ (reference sequence). This CDR3 region has 12 residues. CDR3 sequence reads: CASKYNSYEQYF. The CDR3 DNA reads TGTGCCAGCAAGTACAACTCCTACGAGCAGTACTTC.

This clone came up once. J is TRBJ2-2 and V is TRBV19; D gene unclear. Germline values: CDR1 LNHDA, CDR2 SQIVND (reference sequence). The V and J ends lost 2 bases and 6 bases respectively, with 7 bases between them. The CDR3 totals 13 residues. CDR3 loop: CASSISAAGELFF. The CDR3 DNA reads TGTGCCAGTAGTATATCGGCGGCCGGGGAGCTGTTTTTT.

This chain connects TRBV6-5 to TRBJ2-5, with TRBD1 matching 9 bases. The V gene end was trimmed by 6 bases and the J gene end by 4 bases; junction bases not matched to a gene: 9. CDR3 size: 15 residues. Per the germline V gene, CDR1 is MNHEY and CDR2 is SVGAGI. DNA of the CDR3: TGTGCCAGCAGCCTAGACAGGGGGATAGTAGAGACCCAGTACTTC. This encodes CASSLDRGIVETQYF.

This chain links TRBV30 with TRBJ2-5; possible D gene TRBD2, 5 bases. V shed 5 bases and J shed 4 bases, with 14 bases lying between them. The germline CDR1 and CDR2 sequences are GTSNPN and SVGIG (reference sequence). The CDR3 is 13 amino acids. CDR3 in amino acids: CAWAGRAPETQYF. DNA of the CDR3: TGTGCCTGGGCCGGGCGGGCGCCAGAGACCCAGTACTTC.

The chain uses TRBV25-1 and TRBJ2-6; D remains ambiguous. The germline gives CDR1 MGHDK, CDR2 SYGVNS. V gave up 3 bases and J gave up 0 bases, with 12 bases separating them. The CDR3 is 17 residues long. CDR3 residues: CASSDRARISGANVLTF. DNA of the CDR3: TGTGCCAGCAGTGATAGAGCTAGAATCTCTGGGGCCAACGTCCTGACTTTC.

The chain uses TRBV7-3 and TRBJ2-3, with 9 positions matching TRBD2. J was trimmed by 4 bases and V by 5 bases; bases with no gene match: 10. CDR3 length: 16 amino acids. Per the germline V gene, CDR1 is SGHTA and CDR2 is FQGTGA. The DNA of the CDR3 is TGTGCCAGCAGCAGAGTAGCGGGAGTAGGCGCAGATACGCAGTATTTT. Its protein is CASSRVAGVGADTQYF.

The CDR3 here is CASRLTCHIEAFF. CDR3 DNA sequence: TGTGCAAGTCGCTTAACTTGCCATATTGAAGCTTTCTTT. V is TRBV12-2 and J is TRBJ1-1. TRBV12-2 counts as a pseudogene. The CDR3 has 13 residues.

The chain links TRBV9 to TRBJ2-7, with 10 positions matching TRBD2. The CDR3 length is 15 residues. Trimming took 0 bases from V and 2 from J; bases not matched to a gene: 2. Germline values: CDR1 SGDLS, CDR2 YYNGEE. The CDR3 DNA follows: TGTGCCAGCAGCGTAGACGGACTAGCGGCCTACGAGCAGTACTTC. Protein product: CASSVDGLAAYEQYF.

The chain combines TRBV7-2 with TRBJ2-5; the match to TRBD2 covers 13 bases. Germline-derived CDR1 and CDR2 are SGHTA and FQGNSA. The CDR3 is 16 amino acids. Trimming removed 0 bases from V and 9 bases from J; junction bases left unmatched: 7. The DNA for the CDR3 is TGTGCCAGCAGCTTAGCTACGGGACTAGCGGGATTGGCCCAGTACTTC. Its translation: CASSLATGLAGLAQYF.